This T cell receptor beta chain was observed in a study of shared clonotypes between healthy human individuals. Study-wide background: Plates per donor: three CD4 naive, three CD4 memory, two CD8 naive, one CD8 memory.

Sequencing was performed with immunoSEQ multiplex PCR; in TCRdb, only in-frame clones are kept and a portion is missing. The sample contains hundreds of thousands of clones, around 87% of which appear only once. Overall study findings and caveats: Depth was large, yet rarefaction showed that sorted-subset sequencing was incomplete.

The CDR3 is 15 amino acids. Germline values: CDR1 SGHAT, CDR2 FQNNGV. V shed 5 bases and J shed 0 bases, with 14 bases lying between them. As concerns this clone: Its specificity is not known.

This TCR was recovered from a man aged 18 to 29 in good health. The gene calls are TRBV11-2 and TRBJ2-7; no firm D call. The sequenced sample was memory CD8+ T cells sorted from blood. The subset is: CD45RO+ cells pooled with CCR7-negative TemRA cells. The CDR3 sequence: CASSTAQYSSYEQYF. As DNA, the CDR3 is TGTGCCAGCAGCACCGCACAGTATTCCTCCTACGAGCAGTACTTC.